This TCR beta chain is drawn from a study of cytomegalovirus exposure and HLA in healthy donors. The germline V gene encodes CDR1 MGHRA and CDR2 YSYEKL. V lost 3 bases and J 7 bases, leaving 18 bases between the germline ends. This CDR3 has 16 residues. The primer mix had 60 Vbeta and 13 Jbeta primers. Assay used: immunoSEQ multiplex PCR; TCRdb lists only in-frame clones, some missing. Of about 100,000 clones listed, 65% to 90% are singletons. In regard to this clone: Its specificity is not known.

Broader study findings: Previously analyzed data showed that most TCR beta V segments were productive at a frequency of about 87% or about 30%. The listing of roughly 160 TCR beta chains classed them as cytomegalovirus-associated. Immune exposure was documented only through CMV serostatus.

The sample comprised PBMCs. The V and J genes are TRBV4-1 and TRBJ2-2; possibly TRBD2 for D (5 bases). This TCR came from a woman aged 18-29 years in good health and CMV-seronegative. CDR3 bases: TGCGCCAGCAGCCACACAGACCCGGCACGGGACGGGGAGCTGTTTTTT. It codes for CASSHTDPARDGELFF.